These T cell receptor beta chains were read from a single sample in a study of spatial heterogeneity in lung cancer. A single record per CDR3 protein comes from TCRdb applying MiXCR to the 5' RACE reads. The data contain approximately 94,000 distinct CDR3 sequences, approximately 4.4% of them singletons. This specimen was lung tumor tissue, taken at surgery. The receptors were sampled from a male donor with early-stage non-small cell lung cancer. CDR3s leave out the opening cysteine and the closing phenylalanine or tryptophan.

TRBJ1-2	TRBV10-3	AISEQGGSYGYT
TRBJ2-1	TRBV27	ASSGGAARAQF
TRBJ1-4	TRBV28	ASSFRDTWRKLF
TRBJ1-1	TRBV18	ASSPQRVPTEAF
TRBJ2-7	TRBV20-1	SYGGKNSYEQY
TRBJ2-2	TRBV4-1	ASSLRTGRTGELF
TRBJ1-5	TRBV28	ASSSRDRGNQPQH
TRBJ1-1	TRBV7-9	ASSLEVGRVEAF
TRBJ1-4	TRBV30	AWSWGTGVNEKLF
TRBJ2-2	TRBV5-1	ASSPGTLNTGELF
TRBJ2-7	TRBV30	AGNLQGPNEQY
TRBJ1-5	TRBV12-5	ASGLDPGWPQH
TRBJ2-2	TRBV5-6	ASSLASAGDTGELF
TRBJ2-5	TRBV27	ASSLSGEDNYQETQY
TRBJ2-2	TRBV30	AWTRGYAGELF
TRBJ2-5	TRBV11-1	ASSFAAGEETQY
TRBJ2-5	TRBV20-1	SARDWSGRAPTETQY
TRBJ1-2	TRBV18	ASSPQQQGANGYT
TRBJ1-2	TRBV4-2	ASSHARDRGYGYT
TRBJ2-7	TRBV3-1	ASSQGEYEQY
TRBJ2-3	TRBV2	ASSKEAGVLADTQY
TRBJ2-6	TRBV19	ASSTGYSGANVLT
TRBJ2-5	TRBV2	ASRQQKQETQY
TRBJ2-5	TRBV29-1	SSKTGETQY
TRBJ2-3	TRBV20-1	SARVRGRSSTDTQY
TRBJ1-5	TRBV28	ASNAPGVRNQPQH
TRBJ2-3	TRBV28	ASLGLAGGDRQY
TRBJ2-3	TRBV7-9	ASSSYSGQGLSTDTQY
TRBJ2-7	TRBV6-5	ASSYSILMGTYEQY
TRBJ2-7	TRBV28	ASSPYRKRSSYEQY
TRBJ1-1	TRBV28	ASRTGGTGTEAF
TRBJ2-5	TRBV2	ASSDISAGETQY
TRBJ1-2	TRBV4-1	ASSQDIGGSDSAYGYT
TRBJ2-1	TRBV21-1	ASSNRQASSYNEQF
TRBJ2-7	TRBV5-5	ASSFSRREQY
TRBJ2-2	TRBV15	ATKLSAEAYTGELF
TRBJ2-2	TRBV29-1	SVVFSGGGYTGELF
TRBJ2-2	TRBV14	ASSPDRTAPNTGELF
TRBJ2-5	TRBV29-1	SVAGKETQY
TRBJ2-3	TRBV4-1	ASSQDGMRTDTQY
TRBJ2-7	TRBV5-1	ASSMPGGNYEQY
TRBJ1-2	TRBV27	ASSPRQGAYGYT
TRBJ1-1	TRBV4-2	ASSQKVLNTEAF
TRBJ2-4	TRBV20-1	SARRDPDIQY
TRBJ2-1	TRBV4-1	ASSPGTSGSTEQF
TRBJ2-7	TRBV28	ASSLLSRVTYEQY
TRBJ2-7	TRBV4-2	ASSQQPGQETYEQY
TRBJ2-7	TRBV7-6	ASSPPGHVLVEQY
TRBJ1-5	TRBV5-5	ASSFRDTRPNEPQH
TRBJ1-1	TRBV28	ASSPRQLEAF
TRBJ2-2	TRBV30	AWRTLSYTGELF
TRBJ2-1	TRBV5-6	ASSRPLAHNEQF
TRBJ1-4	TRBV12-3/TRBV12-4	AARGAGTNEKLF
TRBJ1-1	TRBV4-1	ASSHADRNTEAF
TRBJ2-6	TRBV6-6	ASSKLGPTGANVLT